The 30 T cell receptor beta chains reported below all come from one sample, sequenced in a study of shared clonotypes between healthy human individuals. Clones were sequenced by immunoSEQ multiplex PCR, and TCRdb holds only the in-frame ones, with some missing. The data show about 1.5 million clones, roughly 96% seen once. The sequencing sample was made of naive CD4+ T cells sorted from blood. Indicated subset: CD45RA+ positively selected. These receptors all come from a man aged 25 to 40 in good health.

The V gene is TRBV11-2, the J gene TRBJ2-3; 13 nucleotides align to TRBD2. Germline V gene data show CDR1 as SGHAT and CDR2 as FQNNGV. Germline trimming cut 1 base from V and 2 bases from J; bases unmatched to any gene: 9. The CDR3 totals 19 residues. In nucleotides, the CDR3 is TGTGCCAGCAGCTTAGGGGGGACTAGCGGGACCACCACCACAGATACGCAGTATTTT. It specifies CASSLGGTSGTTTTDTQYF.

The rearrangement uses TRBV5-4 and TRBJ2-7; D is ambiguous. V was shortened by 6 bases and J by 3 bases, with 16 bases between the two germline ends. The CDR3 has 14 residues. The germline V gene encodes CDR1 SGHNT and CDR2 YYREEE (reference sequence). In DNA form, the CDR3 reads TGTGCCAGCAACCCAACGGGCCGAGACTACGAGCAGTACTTC. Its protein product is CASNPTGRDYEQYF.

V is TRBV5-5 and J is TRBJ2-7; 9 nucleotides match TRBD1. CDR1 SGHKS and CDR2 YYEKEE come from the germline V gene (reference sequence). The CDR3 has 15 amino acids. Trimming at V came to 4 bases and at J to 2 bases, leaving 7 bases not matched to a gene. The CDR3 region is CASSTGTGLPYEQYF. The CDR3 DNA reads as TGTGCCAGCAGCACCGGGACAGGGTTACCCTACGAGCAGTACTTC. The variable domain in full, completed from reference TRBV5-5 and TRBJ2-7, reads DAGVTQSPTHLIKTRGQQVTLRCSPISGHKSVSWYQQVLGQGPQFIFQYYEKEERGRGNFPDRFSARQFPNYSSELNVNALLLGDSALYLCASSTGTGLPYEQYFGPGTRLTVT.

The rearrangement joins TRBV5-1 to TRBJ1-2; the D gene is possibly TRBD1 (5 bases). V was cut by 7 bases and J by 5 bases, with 18 bases left in between. In germline, CDR1 is SGHRS, CDR2 YFSETQ. The CDR3 runs to 14 residues. CDR3 loop: CASSVQGDNYGYTF. For the CDR3, the DNA is TGCGCCAGCTCCGTGCAGGGAGATAATTATGGCTACACCTTC.

The gene calls are TRBV27 and TRBJ2-7; D might be TRBD2 (5 bases). This CDR3 has 14 residues. Germline V gene data show CDR1 as MNHEY and CDR2 as SMNVEV (reference sequence). Deletions cut 5 bases from V and 4 bases from J, with 15 bases between. In DNA form, the CDR3 reads TGTGCCAGCAGTAGAGGGAGAGTGCTTTACGAGCAGTACTTC. Its protein is CASSRGRVLYEQYF.

The CDR3 sequence is CASRQDNRLYNEQFF. The CDR3 DNA sequence: TGTGCCAGCAGGCAGGACAACCGTTTGTACAATGAGCAGTTCTTC. The chain uses TRBV6-5 and TRBJ2-1, with D perhaps TRBD1 (5 bases). Trimming left V 6 bases short and J 4 bases short, with 16 bases between. The CDR3 is 15 amino acids. CDR1 is MNHEY, CDR2 SVGAGI, per germline.

The gene calls are TRBV27 and TRBJ2-7, with 10 positions matching TRBD2. Germline V gene data show CDR1 as MNHEY and CDR2 as SMNVEV (reference sequence). V lost 6 bases, J lost 4 bases, and 6 bases stayed unmatched. This CDR3 comprises 14 residues. Here the CDR3 reads CASRRTSGVYEQYF. CDR3 DNA: TGTGCCAGCAGGCGGACTAGCGGAGTTTACGAGCAGTACTTC.

J is TRBJ1-1 and V is TRBV5-4, with D tentatively TRBD1 (5 bases). The germline CDR1 and CDR2 sequences are SGHNT and YYREEE (reference sequence). Deletions cut 2 bases from V and 10 bases from J, with 18 bases between. The CDR3 sequence is 14 residues long. The CDR3 nucleotides read TGTGCCAGCAGCTTATTTGGGGCCCAGATGGGAGCTTTCTTT. Residues: CASSLFGAQMGAFF.

This clone was seen only once. This chain joins TRBV6-1 and TRBJ2-5; D is undetermined. Trimming shortened V by 2 bases and J by 5 bases, and 9 bases separated the two germline ends. Germline CDR1 reads MNHNS; CDR2 reads SASEGT. The CDR3 length is 13 residues. The DNA for the CDR3 is TGTGCCAGCAGTGAACGACGGGCGGAGACCCAGTACTTC. Translating it yields CASSERRAETQYF.

V gene TRBV6-6 combines with J gene TRBJ2-7, with no clear D. The CDR3 length is 13 residues. The V gene's germline CDR1 is MNHNY and CDR2 SVGAGI (reference sequence). Trimming took 6 bases from V and 4 from J, leaving 13 bases between them. CDR3 residues: CASRALRSYEQYF. The CDR3 DNA reads TGTGCCAGCAGAGCTCTCCGGTCGTACGAGCAGTACTTC.

This sequence joins TRBV29-1 and TRBJ1-1; 8 nucleotides line up with TRBD1. The CDR3 totals 16 residues. Germline V gene sequence: CDR1 SQVTM, CDR2 ANQGSEA. V was pared by 1 base and J by 6 bases, with 13 bases of the junction left unmatched. The chain's CDR3 is CSVEGTGKGDTSEAFF. CDR3 coding DNA: TGCAGCGTTGAAGGGACAGGGAAGGGCGACACGTCTGAAGCTTTCTTT.

The rearrangement uses TRBV28 and TRBJ2-1; 11 bases align to TRBD1. J gave up 9 bases and V 6 bases, and 7 bases lay outside the gene matches. CDR3 size: 14 residues. Germline V gene lookup returns CDR1 MDHEN and CDR2 SYDVKM. The CDR3 spells CASRSGQGAGEQFF. The CDR3 DNA sequence: TGTGCCAGCAGGTCCGGACAGGGGGCGGGTGAGCAGTTCTTC.

This chain uses TRBV9 with TRBJ2-1, with 9 bases aligning to TRBD2. The trim removed 0 bases at V and 9 bases at J, leaving 7 bases unmatched. In germline, CDR1 is SGDLS, CDR2 YYNGEE. CDR3 length: 15 residues. The CDR3 sequence is CASSVVASGIGEQFF. CDR3 coding DNA: TGTGCCAGCAGCGTAGTGGCTAGCGGGATTGGTGAGCAGTTCTTC.

In this sample, this clone turned up once. The chain recombines TRBV7-3 with TRBJ2-5, with D unclear. The CDR3 covers 15 residues. The V end lost 4 bases, the J end lost 4 bases, and 16 bases lay between the germline ends. Per germline, CDR1 SGHTA and CDR2 FQGTGA. This CDR3 reads CASSSTPGEGETQYF. The CDR3 DNA reads as TGTGCCAGCAGCTCCACCCCTGGGGAAGGAGAGACCCAGTACTTC.

The genes are TRBV5-5 and TRBJ2-7; a weak D match, TRBD2 (6 bases). Germline V CDR1 and CDR2: SGHKS, YYEKEE (reference sequence). V was trimmed by 4 bases and J by 5 bases, leaving 13 bases between them. This CDR3 has 13 amino acids. This CDR3 reads CASSPTRSHEQYF. CDR3 DNA sequence: TGTGCCAGCAGCCCGACTAGGTCCCACGAGCAGTACTTC.

This chain links TRBV25-1 with TRBJ2-7, with D perhaps being TRBD1 or TRBD2 (6 bases each). The CDR3 spans 17 residues. CDR1 and CDR2 from the germline V gene are MGHDK and SYGVNS. Trimming removed 3 bases at V and 4 bases at J, with 22 bases between. CDR3 region: CASSEGVDRRGRYEQYF. The CDR3 DNA reads as TGTGCCAGCAGTGAGGGGGTAGACAGGCGAGGGAGGTACGAGCAGTACTTC.

The V and J genes are TRBV7-8 and TRBJ2-7; possible D gene TRBD2, 5 bases. This CDR3 comprises 18 residues. The germline V gene encodes CDR1 SGHVS and CDR2 FQNEAQ. Trimming cost V 1 base and J 2 bases, with 21 bases left between them. The CDR3 bases are TGTGCCAGCAGCTTAGTTTTGTCCTTACCGGGGATTCCCTACGAGCAGTACTTC. Translating it yields CASSLVLSLPGIPYEQYF.

The rearrangement links TRBV13 to TRBJ1-1, with 7 nucleotides matching TRBD1. This CDR3 is built from 13 residues. CDR1 PRHDT and CDR2 FYEKMQ come from the germline V gene (reference sequence). V was clipped by 6 bases and J by 4 bases; unmatched bases: 5. As DNA, the CDR3 is TGTGCCAGCAGGTACCGGGACAGCACTGAAGCTTTCTTT. Residues: CASRYRDSTEAFF.

This clone was detected only once. A read error may account for a junction end that differs from germline. Other nucleotide sequences from this sample produce the same CDR3. The rearrangement joins TRBV5-1 to TRBJ2-3, with a tentative D call TRBD2 (5 bases). Germline CDR1 SGHRS, CDR2 YFSETQ. There are 14 residues in the CDR3. The CDR3 is CASSLDLPTDTQYF. In DNA, the CDR3 is TGCGCCAGCAGTTTGGACTTACCCACAGATACGCAGTATTTT.

In this sample, this clone turned up a few times. The chain combines TRBV6-5 with TRBJ2-6; D is undetermined. CDR3 length: 16 amino acids. V gave up 0 bases and J gave up 0 bases, with 6 bases separating them. Germline values: CDR1 MNHEY, CDR2 SVGAGI. The CDR3 nucleotides are TGTGCCAGCAGTTACTCGATTGACTCTGGGGCCAACGTCCTGACTTTC. Translation: CASSYSIDSGANVLTF.

CDR3 sequence (DNA): TGTGCCAGCACGGGCCAGCCTACTTCGGGCGGGGAGCTGTTTTTT. Translating it yields CASTGQPTSGGELFF. The chain links TRBV5-5 to TRBJ2-2; D call uncertain. Trimming shortened V by 6 bases and J by 7 bases, and 19 bases separated the two germline ends. CDR1 SGHKS and CDR2 YYEKEE come from the germline V gene (reference sequence). CDR3 length equals 15 residues. The full variable domain, with the rest looked up from reference TRBV5-5 and TRBJ2-2, is DAGVTQSPTHLIKTRGQQVTLRCSPISGHKSVSWYQQVLGQGPQFIFQYYEKEERGRGNFPDRFSARQFPNYSSELNVNALLLGDSALYLCASTGQPTSGGELFFGEGSRLTVL.

This clone was seen a single time. J is TRBJ2-1 and V is TRBV11-2; D is possibly TRBD2 (5 bases). V was trimmed by 0 bases and J by 7 bases, leaving 10 bases between them. Germline V gene data show CDR1 as SGHAT and CDR2 as FQNNGV. This CDR3 has 14 amino acids. CDR3 protein: CASSLDGRGNEQFF. The CDR3 nucleotides read TGTGCCAGCAGCTTAGATGGGAGAGGTAATGAGCAGTTCTTC.

The V and J genes are TRBV6-5 and TRBJ1-1; D unresolved. There are 13 residues in the CDR3. The germline V gene has CDR1 MNHEY and CDR2 SVGAGI. Trimming took off 5 bases at V and 6 bases at J, with 13 bases between the two ends. The CDR3 DNA reads TGTGCCAGCAGTCAAATAAAAAGAGCTGAAGCTTTCTTT. Its protein product is CASSQIKRAEAFF.

The table lists this clone with a few counts. This CDR3 is CASSQGIDDEQYF. The CDR3 bases are TGTGCCAGCAGCCAAGGGATAGACGACGAGCAGTACTTC. The chain employs TRBV7-7 and TRBJ2-7; D is undetermined. CDR3 length: 13 amino acids. CDR1 is SSHAT and CDR2 is FNYEAQ in the germline V gene (reference sequence). Trimming cost V 5 bases and J 5 bases, with 13 bases left between them.

V is TRBV18 and J is TRBJ1-5; D possibly corresponds to TRBD1 (5 bases). The CDR3 is made up of 14 amino acids. Trimming took 3 bases from V and 5 from J, leaving 11 bases between them. Germline V gene lookup returns CDR1 KGHSH and CDR2 LQKENI. The CDR3 protein is CASSPDSGHQPQHF. DNA of the CDR3: TGTGCCAGCTCACCGGACTCAGGGCATCAGCCCCAGCATTTT.

The J gene is TRBJ2-5, the V gene TRBV5-1; 7 positions match TRBD1. Trimming cost V 2 bases and J 6 bases; bases outside gene matches: 7. This CDR3 has 14 amino acids. The germline CDR1 and CDR2 sequences are SGHRS and YFSETQ. The CDR3 protein is CASSLGQVPKTQYF. Written as DNA, the CDR3 is TGCGCCAGCAGCTTAGGACAGGTTCCCAAGACCCAGTACTTC.

J is TRBJ1-5 and V is TRBV28, with TRBD1 identical over 8 bases. Trimming removed 5 bases from V and 9 bases from J; junction bases left unmatched: 6. The CDR3 runs to 13 residues. Per germline, CDR1 MDHEN and CDR2 SYDVKM. The CDR3 bases are TGTGCCAGCAGTCCGAAAGACAGGGGGCCCCAGCATTTT. Encoded protein: CASSPKDRGPQHF.

The J gene is TRBJ1-5, the V gene TRBV7-9; possible D gene TRBD1, 6 bases. The CDR3 contains 15 residues. V lost 0 bases, J lost 7 bases, and 13 bases lay in between. Per germline, CDR1 SEHNR and CDR2 FQNEAQ (reference sequence). In DNA, the CDR3 is TGTGCCAGCAGCTTAGCGGAGGGGGTTGGCCAGCCCCAGCATTTT. Translated, it gives CASSLAEGVGQPQHF.

The gene calls are TRBV27 and TRBJ2-2, with 11 nucleotides matching TRBD1. Germline-derived CDR1 and CDR2 are MNHEY and SMNVEV (reference sequence). The V segment lost 7 bases and the J segment 3 bases; nucleotides outside the gene matches: 4. The CDR3 has 15 amino acids. This chain's CDR3 is CASTWGQGDTGELFF. The CDR3 DNA reads TGTGCCAGCACCTGGGGACAGGGGGACACCGGGGAGCTGTTTTTT.

J is TRBJ1-1 and V is TRBV6-6; D remains ambiguous. The germline V and J ends were trimmed by 2 bases and 11 bases, with 15 bases remaining between them. The CDR3 covers 13 residues. Germline CDR1 MNHNY, CDR2 SVGAGI (reference sequence). CDR3: CASSYGEDTGAFF. CDR3 coding DNA: TGTGCCAGCAGTTACGGCGAAGACACTGGGGCTTTCTTT.